This T cell receptor beta chain derives from a study of blood T cell repertoires in COVID-19. Across the study: The cDNA or gDNA used as material had been derived from T cells, B-cell-depleted T cells, or PBMCs.

Assay: immunoSEQ multiplex PCR; the TCRdb copy retains only in-frame clones and omits some. This table has more than 300,000 clones, around 84% appearing once. Participants, about 18 to 95 years old, spanned around 25 US areas. Clinical history as reported by participants underpinned cohort assignment. Symptom resolution, clearance, or two negative PCRs marked donors in Cohort 3 as recovered. Germline V gives CDR1 MGHDK, CDR2 SYGVNS. The V gene end was trimmed by 5 bases and the J gene end by 6 bases; junction bases not matched to a gene: 3. There are 13 residues in the CDR3. The sample taken for sequencing was PBMCs or T cells enriched from blood (not recorded which). This sequence joins TRBV25-1 and TRBJ1-2, with 10 positions matching TRBD1. The TCR comes from a young woman who had recovered from COVID-19. CDR3 DNA: TGTGCCAGCAGTTTGACAGGGGGCCATGGCTACACCTTC. Translated, it gives CASSLTGGHGYTF.